This T cell receptor beta chain was identified in a study of chemoradiotherapy in HPV16-positive cancers. The CDR3 covers 15 residues. V was pared by 4 bases and J by 7 bases, with 8 bases of the junction left unmatched. Germline assignment: CDR1 SGHRS and CDR2 YFSETQ. The data were produced by immunoSEQ multiplex PCR, yet TCRdb's version contains in-frame clones alone and is incomplete. The repertoire holds fewer than 40,000 clones, more than 75% seen once, with over 5% in the top ten. The chain combines TRBV5-1 with TRBJ1-6; 7 positions match TRBD1. The receptor comes from a human donor with HPV-associated anogenital cancer. The sequences come from blood, collected from a patient who underwent chemoradiotherapy. The CDR3 loop reads CASSRVGTENSPLHF. The DNA of the CDR3 is TGCGCCAGCAGCCGTGTGGGGACAGAGAATTCACCCCTCCACTTT.